Below, 13 T cell receptor beta chains from the same sample are listed, as sequenced in a study of T cell responses to AZD1222 COVID-19 vaccine. Sequenced by immunoSEQ multiplex PCR; TCRdb stores in-frame clones only, minus some. Seen here are some 150,000 clones, more than 80% observed once, and the top ten hold about 3.9%. The specimen was peripheral blood, collected on day 0 of AZD1222 vaccination. These receptors came from an adult in good health.

The chain combines TRBV11-2 with TRBJ2-3; D is unresolved. V lost 5 bases and J 0 bases, leaving 9 bases between the germline ends. Germline V gene data show CDR1 as SGHAT and CDR2 as FQNNGV. The CDR3 totals 14 residues. CDR3 loop: CASSTGPSTDTQYF. CDR3 nucleotides: TGTGCCAGCAGCACCGGGCCCAGCACAGATACGCAGTATTTT. The whole variable domain, remainder taken from reference TRBV11-2 and TRBJ2-3, is EAGVAQSPRYKIIEKRQSVAFWCNPISGHATLYWYQQILGQGPKLLIQFQNNGVVDDSQLPKDRFSAERLKGVDSTLKIQPAKLEDSAVYLCASSTGPSTDTQYFGPGTRLTVL.

CDR3 sequence: CASSYLSDRGSYEQFF. CDR3 in DNA: TGTGCCAGCAGTTACCTCTCCGACAGGGGGAGCTATGAGCAGTTCTTC. The chain recombines TRBV6-5 with TRBJ2-1; 9 bases line up with TRBD1. The CDR3 spans 16 residues. The trim removed 2 bases at V and 8 bases at J, leaving 10 bases unmatched. Germline assignment: CDR1 MNHEY and CDR2 SVGAGI.

The V call is TRBV3-1 (or the pseudogene TRBV3-2), the J call TRBJ2-1, with 7 bases that match TRBD1. Trimming at V came to 4 bases and at J to 6 bases, leaving 9 bases not matched to a gene. Germline loops: CDR1 LGHDT, CDR2 YNNKEL (reference sequence). The CDR3 is 15 residues long. The DNA of the CDR3 is TGTGCCAGCAGCCGTACGGGACAGCTACCCAATGAGCAGTTCTTC. This gives the protein CASSRTGQLPNEQFF.

The chain couples TRBV6-6 to TRBJ1-2, with a possible D match to TRBD1 (6 bases). The CDR3 has 15 residues. Per the germline V gene, CDR1 is MNHNY and CDR2 is SVGAGI (reference sequence). Trimming took 4 bases from V and 6 from J, leaving 18 bases between them. CDR3 region: CASSSNARGHDGYTF. CDR3 nucleotide sequence: TGTGCCAGCAGTTCAAACGCCAGGGGACACGATGGCTACACCTTC.

The CDR3 loop is CASSDWTAPNGYTF. DNA for the CDR3: TGCGCCAGCAGTGATTGGACTGCCCCCAATGGCTACACCTTC. The chain employs TRBV10-2 and TRBJ1-2, with D unresolved. V shed 3 bases and J shed 6 bases, with 14 bases lying between them. The CDR3 is 14 amino acids. The germline CDR1 and CDR2 sequences are WSHSY and SAAADI.

Here the CDR3 DNA reads TGTGCCAGCAGTTACGGGGGTCTAGAATATGGCTACACCTTC. This sequence encodes CASSYGGLEYGYTF. The chain uses TRBV6-5 and TRBJ1-2, with D possibly being TRBD1 (5 bases). Trimming cost V 2 bases and J 5 bases, with 12 bases left between them. Germline CDR1 is MNHEY and CDR2 is SVGAGI. The CDR3 is 14 residues long.

J is TRBJ1-1 and V is TRBV5-6; D unresolved. CDR3 size: 14 residues. Germline V gene lookup returns CDR1 SGHDT and CDR2 YYEEEE. V was clipped by 2 bases and J by 5 bases, with 13 bases between them. The chain's CDR3 is CASSFFGVGTEAFF. For the CDR3, the DNA is TGTGCCAGCAGCTTCTTCGGGGTTGGGACTGAAGCTTTCTTT.

V gene TRBV5-1 combines with J gene TRBJ2-2; D is perhaps TRBD2 (6 bases). CDR3 size: 15 residues. The V end was cut by 3 bases, the J end by 1 base, with 10 bases between. The germline V gene has CDR1 SGHRS and CDR2 YFSETQ. In DNA, the CDR3 is TGCGCCAGCAGCTATTTCGGGGGGAACACCGGGGAGCTGTTTTTT. It encodes CASSYFGGNTGELFF.

The J gene is TRBJ2-2, the V gene TRBV18; 8 bases agree with TRBD2. Trimming cost V 0 bases and J 8 bases; bases outside gene matches: 8. This CDR3 is 16 amino acids long. Germline V lookup: CDR1 KGHSH, CDR2 LQKENI. The CDR3: CASSPPSGGLGGELFF. As DNA, the CDR3 is TGTGCCAGCTCACCACCGTCGGGAGGGCTCGGTGGGGAGCTGTTTTTT.

The chain combines TRBV19 with TRBJ2-1, with D possibly matching TRBD1 (6 bases). The CDR3 sequence is 14 residues long. The V gene's germline CDR1 is LNHDA and CDR2 SQIVND (reference sequence). V was clipped by 5 bases and J by 6 bases, with 14 bases between them. CDR3 in DNA: TGTGCCAGTAGTTTAGCAGGGGCCAGCAATGAGCAGTTCTTC. Protein sequence: CASSLAGASNEQFF.

The chain joins TRBV11-2 to TRBJ1-1; D is undetermined. This CDR3 comprises 16 residues. Trimming left V 0 bases short and J 1 base short, with 12 bases between. CDR1 is SGHAT and CDR2 is FQNNGV in the germline V gene. The CDR3 region is CASSLERWDGNTEAFF. The CDR3 bases are TGTGCCAGCAGCTTAGAAAGATGGGATGGGAACACTGAAGCTTTCTTT.

This clone was seen a handful of times. CDR3 coding DNA: TGTGCCAGCAGCTTGGGGCAGGGAGAGACCCAGTACTTC. This codes for CASSLGQGETQYF. This rearrangement joins TRBV5-5 to TRBJ2-5; a weak D match, TRBD1 (5 bases). CDR3 length: 13 amino acids. V was trimmed by 0 bases and J by 4 bases, leaving 7 bases between them. Germline assignment: CDR1 SGHKS and CDR2 YYEKEE (reference sequence).

V usage is TRBV10-3 and J usage is TRBJ2-7, with D possibly being TRBD1 (6 bases). From germline, CDR1 is ENHRY and CDR2 SYGVKD. V was clipped by 0 bases and J by 0 bases, with 9 bases between them. The CDR3 runs to 15 residues. The CDR3 nucleotides read TGTGCCATCAGTGAGTCTCGGGGACACTCCTACGAGCAGTACTTC. This translates into CAISESRGHSYEQYF.